This TCR beta chain comes out of a study of blood T cell repertoires in COVID-19. Study as a whole: Sources were T cells, B-cell-depleted T cells, or PBMCs; the material itself was cDNA or gDNA.

V lost 6 bases, J lost 10 bases, and 8 bases stayed unmatched. Germline V CDR1 and CDR2: MNHEY, SVGAGI. The CDR3 runs 15 residues. Methods used by the authors: Researchers report that nucleated cell counts were estimated from reference gene primer amplification. The repertoire was sequenced with immunoSEQ multiplex PCR; TCRdb's copy has only in-frame clones and lacks some. V, J and clone size reflect that table, while D and trimming were determined from the DNA. In the table there are a few hundred thousand clones, 90% of which are singletons. Enrollment of patients from Seattle took place during active infection, with longitudinal follow-up.

Sequencing used peripheral blood. This TCR was sampled from a woman in her sixties with COVID-19, enrolled during active disease. The V gene is TRBV6-5, the J gene TRBJ2-3; 15 nucleotides line up with TRBD2. Here the CDR3 DNA reads TGTGCCAGCAGCCAGGGGACTAGCGGGGGGAATCCGCAGTATTTT. It encodes CASSQGTSGGNPQYF.